This T cell receptor beta chain is from a study of blood T cell repertoires in COVID-19. On the study more broadly: The samples span acute and convalescent COVID-19 from the United States, Italy and Spain. The cDNA or gDNA used as material had been derived from T cells, B-cell-depleted T cells, or PBMCs.

Germline CDR1 and CDR2: DFQATT and SNEGSKA (reference sequence). The CDR3 loop spans 11 amino acids. In the study's own analysis: Reference gene primer amplification gave estimated nucleated cell counts. Some clones are missing from TCRdb's copy, which holds only in-frame ones; the method was immunoSEQ multiplex PCR. V and J calls and clone size are copied from that table; D and trimming were computed from the DNA. Counted here are about 24,000 clones, 87% occurring once; the ten biggest clones make up less than 30%. The sequence derives from a human donor with active COVID-19. The donor label of this sample is uncertain. V gene TRBV20-1 combines with J gene TRBJ1-2; D gene unclear. Material for sequencing was peripheral blood. CDR3 bases: TGCAGCTCCGAGGGAAACTATGGCTACACCTTC. Translating gives CSSEGNYGYTF.